What follows are 32 T cell receptor beta chains derived from one specimen sequenced in a study of shared T cell receptors in the human thymus. Measured with immunoSEQ multiplex PCR; TCRdb has only the in-frame clones, and not every one. The data contain hundreds of thousands of clones, roughly 90% of them singletons. The data were also submitted as part of a second study, on human thymus T cells.

Sequenced: thymocytes. These receptor sequences come from a boy in the first two years of life with a congenital heart defect.

The chain recombines TRBV19 with TRBJ2-3, with TRBD1 matching 8 bases. The CDR3 has 13 amino acids. The V gene end was trimmed by 9 bases and the J gene end by 3 bases; junction bases not matched to a gene: 5. Germline-derived CDR1 and CDR2 are LNHDA and SQIVND (reference sequence). The CDR3 DNA is TGTGCCAGCAGGGGGCGAGTTACAGATACGCAGTATTTT. Translating gives CASRGRVTDTQYF.

Comments on this clone: An end of the junction does not agree with germline; a read error may underlie this. The rearrangement joins TRBV11-2 to TRBJ2-7; 8 positions match TRBD1. The CDR3 runs to 15 residues. CDR1 SGHAT and CDR2 FQNNGV come from the germline V gene. CDR3 residues: CTSSSAGQGSYEQYF. The CDR3, as DNA: TGTACCAGCTCCTCAGCTGGACAGGGCTCCTACGAGCAGTACTTC.

The V gene is TRBV27, the J gene TRBJ2-7; 10 bases are shared with TRBD2. Germline lookup yields CDR1 MNHEY and CDR2 SMNVEV (reference sequence). The CDR3 is 16 residues long. V lost 3 bases and J lost 1; bases outside the gene matches: 6. The CDR3, as DNA: TGTGCCAGCAGTTTGGAACCTAGCGGGAGTTCCTACGAGCAGTACTTC. It specifies CASSLEPSGSSYEQYF.

This clone was detected only once. The chain carries TRBV18 and TRBJ2-2; D possibly corresponds to TRBD1 (6 bases). CDR3 length: 16 residues. Germline V gives CDR1 KGHSH, CDR2 LQKENI. Trimming removed 4 bases from V and 4 bases from J, with 16 bases in between. As DNA, the CDR3 is TGTGCCAGCTCACGGTTATACAGGGATGGCACCGGGGAGCTGTTTTTT. Its protein is CASSRLYRDGTGELFF.

The rearrangement uses TRBV28 and TRBJ1-1, with TRBD1 identical over 8 bases. The CDR3 consists of 14 residues. From germline, CDR1 is MDHEN and CDR2 SYDVKM. J lost 7 bases, V lost 4 bases, and 8 bases had no gene match. The CDR3 spells CASSSPDRAVEAFF. The CDR3 nucleotides read TGTGCCAGCAGTTCCCCGGACAGGGCCGTTGAAGCTTTCTTT.

The chain joins TRBV5-6 to TRBJ2-2; no definite D call. Trimming took off 2 bases at V and 5 bases at J, with 10 bases between the two ends. The CDR3 covers 14 residues. From germline, CDR1 is SGHDT and CDR2 YYEEEE. CDR3 in amino acids: CASSFRQSTGELFF. The CDR3 nucleotides read TGTGCCAGCAGCTTTAGACAATCTACCGGGGAGCTGTTTTTT. Filled out from reference TRBV5-6 and TRBJ2-2, the complete variable domain reads DAGVTQSPTHLIKTRGQQVTLRCSPKSGHDTVSWYQQALGQGPQFIFQYYEEEERQRGNFPDRFSGHQFPNYSSELNVNALLLGDSALYLCASSFRQSTGELFFGEGSRLTVL.

The chain carries TRBV14 and TRBJ1-2; D remains unclear. This CDR3 region has 15 residues. Between the trimmed V and J ends, which lost 0 bases and 5 bases, there was a span of 13 bases. CDR1 and CDR2 from the germline V gene are SGHDN and FVKESK. The chain's CDR3 is CASSQDGWQAYGYTF. As DNA, the CDR3 is TGTGCCAGCAGCCAAGATGGCTGGCAGGCTTATGGCTACACCTTC.

This clone was picked up a small number of times. The same CDR3 arises from other DNA sequences in this sample as well. The rearrangement uses TRBV20-1 and TRBJ2-7, with D possibly being TRBD1 (6 bases). CDR3 length: 11 amino acids. V dropped 4 bases and J dropped 2 bases, with 6 bases sitting between them. The germline V gene encodes CDR1 DFQATT and CDR2 SNEGSKA (reference sequence). For the CDR3, the DNA is TGCAGTGCTACAGGGGCCTACGAGCAGTACTTC. This translates into CSATGAYEQYF.

This rearrangement joins TRBV5-6 to TRBJ1-2, with a tentative D call TRBD1 (5 bases). The CDR3 totals 14 residues. Germline V lookup: CDR1 SGHDT, CDR2 YYEEEE. Trimming removed 2 bases at V and 1 base at J, with 9 bases between. The CDR3 bases are TGTGCCAGCAGCTTAGGACACTTTAACTATGGCTACACCTTC. Encoded protein: CASSLGHFNYGYTF.

This chain uses TRBV15 with TRBJ1-5, with a possible D match to TRBD1 (5 bases). Trimming left V 0 bases short and J 2 bases short, with 11 bases between. The CDR3 loop spans 16 amino acids. Germline V gene lookup returns CDR1 LNHNV and CDR2 YYDKDF (reference sequence). The CDR3 is CATSRDSYRRNQPQHF. CDR3 coding DNA: TGTGCCACCAGCAGAGATTCTTACAGGCGCAATCAGCCCCAGCATTTT.

The chain has TRBV10-1 and TRBJ2-7; 11 nucleotides agree with TRBD2. The CDR3 has 15 amino acids. The V segment lost 4 bases and the J segment 3 bases; nucleotides outside the gene matches: 5. From germline, CDR1 is WNHNN and CDR2 SYGVQD (reference sequence). CDR3 in amino acids: CASSGTTSGVYEQYF. The CDR3, as DNA: TGCGCCAGCAGTGGCACGACTAGCGGGGTCTACGAGCAGTACTTC.

J is TRBJ2-7 and V is TRBV10-3; 7 nucleotides line up with TRBD2. The CDR3 runs to 13 residues. Unmatched junction bases numbered 5, after V lost 6 bases and J lost 3 bases. The germline V gene has CDR1 ENHRY and CDR2 SYGVKD. The CDR3 region has the DNA TGTGCCATCAGACCGGGACTACACTACGAGCAGTACTTC. This translates into CAIRPGLHYEQYF.

The chain recombines TRBV4-1 with TRBJ2-7; 9 positions agree with TRBD2. The CDR3 extends over 18 amino acids. The V gene end was trimmed by 0 bases and the J gene end by 4 bases; junction bases not matched to a gene: 13. Germline CDR1 is MGHRA and CDR2 is YSYEKL. The CDR3 is CASSQDIIAGAHLYEQYF. In DNA form, the CDR3 reads TGCGCCAGCAGCCAAGATATAATAGCGGGAGCTCACCTTTACGAGCAGTACTTC.

The chain employs TRBV23-1 and TRBJ2-1; TRBD2 agrees at 10 bases. TRBV23-1 is noted as an ORF with a role that remains uncertain. The length of the CDR3 is 18 residues. V was pared by 1 base and J by 5 bases, with 11 bases of the junction left unmatched. The CDR3: CASSQFCQAGGPHNEQFF. CDR3 nucleotides: TGCGCCAGCAGTCAATTCTGCCAAGCGGGAGGGCCCCACAATGAGCAGTTCTTC.

This clone was seen only a few times. This CDR3 is also generated by other DNA sequences in the sample. J is TRBJ2-7 and V is TRBV20-1; maybe TRBD1 (6 bases). The germline V gene has CDR1 DFQATT and CDR2 SNEGSKA (reference sequence). Trimming cost V 1 base and J 6 bases, with 7 bases left between them. This CDR3 has 11 amino acids. The CDR3 protein is CSARVRGEQYF. The CDR3 DNA sequence: TGCAGTGCTAGAGTCAGGGGCGAGCAGTACTTC.

The chain employs TRBV11-2 and TRBJ1-1; possible D gene TRBD1, 6 bases. The ends were cut back, 4 bases at V and 1 base at J, with 13 bases in the middle. CDR3 size: 15 residues. In germline, CDR1 is SGHAT, CDR2 FQNNGV. CDR3 nucleotides: TGTGCCAGCAGCTCCCCGGGACACTGGAACACTGAAGCTTTCTTT. This codes for CASSSPGHWNTEAFF.

The chain carries TRBV4-3 and TRBJ2-2; possible D gene TRBD1, 6 bases. Germline CDR1 LGHNA, CDR2 YSLEER. The CDR3 covers 17 residues. V shed 0 bases and J shed 4 bases, with 15 bases lying between them. CDR3 loop: CASSQDFGPGVTGELFF. The CDR3 nucleotides read TGCGCCAGCAGCCAAGATTTTGGACCAGGGGTCACCGGGGAGCTGTTTTTT.

The chain employs TRBV14 and TRBJ2-7; D is perhaps TRBD2 (6 bases). V lost 3 bases to trimming and J lost 0 bases, with 21 bases between them. Germline assignment: CDR1 SGHDN and CDR2 FVKESK. The CDR3 is 18 residues long. CDR3 sequence: CASSQEFVVAGPSYEQYF. The CDR3, as DNA: TGTGCCAGCAGCCAGGAGTTCGTGGTGGCGGGACCCTCCTACGAGCAGTACTTC.

V and J are TRBV7-6 and TRBJ2-5, with 13 bases aligning to TRBD2. The ends lost 3 bases at V and 3 bases at J; junction bases unmatched: 4. Germline values: CDR1 SGHVS, CDR2 FNYEAQ. The CDR3 length is 16 residues. CDR3 in amino acids: CASSLTTSGREETQYF. CDR3 nucleotide sequence: TGTGCCAGCAGCTTGACCACTAGCGGGAGGGAAGAGACCCAGTACTTC.

V gene TRBV2 combines with J gene TRBJ2-1, with TRBD2 matching over 7 bases. CDR1 and CDR2 from the germline V gene are SNHLY and FYNNEI. The CDR3 runs 16 residues. Germline trimming cut 8 bases from V and 5 bases from J; bases unmatched to any gene: 15. The CDR3 nucleotides read TGTGCCAGCTCCAATGCGTGGGCCAGCGGGAACAATGAGCAGTTCTTC. This translates into CASSNAWASGNNEQFF.

The chain has TRBV9 and TRBJ2-2, with 11 bases that match TRBD2. Losses at the gene ends were 0 bases for V and 5 bases for J; bases not matched to a gene: 12. Germline V gives CDR1 SGDLS, CDR2 YYNGEE. The CDR3 loop spans 19 amino acids. Here the CDR3 reads CASSVAGGELAGETGELFF. In nucleotides, the CDR3 is TGTGCCAGCAGCGTAGCCGGGGGGGAACTAGCGGGAGAAACCGGGGAGCTGTTTTTT.

V is TRBV28 and J is TRBJ2-7; 7 nucleotides agree with TRBD1. The V gene's germline CDR1 is MDHEN and CDR2 SYDVKM. The CDR3 is 16 amino acids. Trimming took 0 bases from V and 0 from J; bases not matched to a gene: 5. Written as DNA, the CDR3 is TGTGCCAGCAGTTTATGCGGGACAGACAGCTCCTACGAGCAGTACTTC. Its protein product is CASSLCGTDSSYEQYF.

This chain joins TRBV7-2 and TRBJ2-7; possibly TRBD1 for D (5 bases). CDR3 size: 12 residues. CDR1 SGHTA and CDR2 FQGNSA come from the germline V gene. Trimming removed 7 bases at V and 6 bases at J, with 13 bases between. The CDR3 nucleotides are TGTGCCAGCACCACGCGTAGGGGCGAGCAGTACTTC. This gives the protein CASTTRRGEQYF. The entire variable domain, with the rest obtained from reference TRBV7-2 and TRBJ2-7, is as follows: GAGVSQSPSNKVTEKGKDVELRCDPISGHTALYWYRQSLGQGLEFLIYFQGNSAPDKSGLPSDRFSAERTGGSVSTLTIQRTQQEDSAVYLCASTTRRGEQYFGPGTRLTVT.

The chain uses TRBV29-1 and TRBJ2-1; TRBD2 agrees at 8 bases. Losses at the gene ends were 4 bases for V and 4 bases for J; bases not matched to a gene: 9. The germline V gene encodes CDR1 SQVTM and CDR2 ANQGSEA. The CDR3 loop spans 15 amino acids. The CDR3 reads CSVGLGLARYNEQFF. CDR3 coding DNA: TGCAGCGTTGGCCTTGGACTAGCCCGATACAATGAGCAGTTCTTC.

DNA of the CDR3: TGTGCCAGTAGAGAACAGGGGAAGAACGGGGAGCTGTTTTTT. As protein: CASREQGKNGELFF. The gene calls are TRBV19 and TRBJ2-2; 7 bases line up with TRBD1. Trimming removed 6 bases from V and 7 bases from J; junction bases left unmatched: 8. CDR3 length equals 14 residues. Per germline, CDR1 LNHDA and CDR2 SQIVND (reference sequence). The whole variable domain, remainder taken from reference TRBV19 and TRBJ2-2, is DGGITQSPKYLFRKEGQNVTLSCEQNLNHDAMYWYRQDPGQGLRLIYYSQIVNDFQKGDIAEGYSVSREKKESFPLTVTSAQKNPTAFYLCASREQGKNGELFFGEGSRLTVL.

Here the CDR3 reads CASSAETQYF. In DNA, the CDR3 is TGTGCCAGCAGCGCGGAAACCCAGTACTTC. The genes are TRBV7-2 and TRBJ2-5, with D unresolved. Trimming took off 5 bases at V and 8 bases at J, with 6 bases between the two ends. The CDR3 spans 10 residues. Germline assignment: CDR1 SGHTA and CDR2 FQGNSA.

CDR3 bases: TGTGCCAGCAGCTTTTCTAGCGGGAGGGCCGATACGCAGTATTTT. It yields the protein CASSFSSGRADTQYF. The chain carries TRBV7-9 and TRBJ2-3; 12 bases agree with TRBD2. Germline CDR1 SEHNR, CDR2 FQNEAQ (reference sequence). This CDR3 is built from 15 residues. Losses at the gene ends were 3 bases for V and 6 bases for J; bases not matched to a gene: 4.

The J gene is TRBJ2-1, the V gene TRBV9, with 7 bases identical to TRBD2. The CDR3 has 13 amino acids. Losses at the gene ends were 3 bases for V and 12 bases for J; bases not matched to a gene: 9. The germline V gene encodes CDR1 SGDLS and CDR2 YYNGEE. CDR3 amino acids: CASSAGTKLPQFF. The CDR3, as DNA: TGTGCCAGCAGCGCCGGGACTAAACTGCCGCAGTTCTTC. Full variable domain (rest looked up from reference TRBV9 and TRBJ2-1): DSGVTQTPKHLITATGQRVTLRCSPRSGDLSVYWYQQSLDQGLQFLIQYYNGEERAKGNILERFSAQQFPDLHSELNLSSLELGDSALYFCASSAGTKLPQFFGPGTRLTVL.

The chain recombines TRBV19 with TRBJ2-7; 9 nucleotides agree with TRBD2. CDR1 and CDR2 (germline): LNHDA, SQIVND (reference sequence). Trimming cost V 5 bases and J 3 bases; bases outside gene matches: 5. There are 14 residues in the CDR3. CDR3 nucleotides: TGTGCCAGTAGTCTAGGACTAGCGCTCTACGAGCAGTACTTC. This encodes CASSLGLALYEQYF. The full variable domain, its missing parts supplied by reference TRBV19 and TRBJ2-7, is DGGITQSPKYLFRKEGQNVTLSCEQNLNHDAMYWYRQDPGQGLRLIYYSQIVNDFQKGDIAEGYSVSREKKESFPLTVTSAQKNPTAFYLCASSLGLALYEQYFGPGTRLTVT.

V is TRBV2 and J is TRBJ2-2, with 14 bases aligning to TRBD2. The germline CDR1 and CDR2 sequences are SNHLY and FYNNEI. The ends lost 6 bases at V and 8 bases at J; junction bases unmatched: 8. This CDR3 spans 16 amino acids. The CDR3 protein is CASSLSGTSGRGELFF. CDR3 sequence (DNA): TGTGCCAGCAGCCTTTCCGGGACTAGCGGGAGAGGGGAGCTGTTTTTT.

The chain carries TRBV5-6 and TRBJ2-1; D possibly corresponds to TRBD1 (6 bases). The CDR3 is made up of 16 amino acids. The V gene's germline CDR1 is SGHDT and CDR2 YYEEEE. The V end was cut by 4 bases, the J end by 5 bases, with 19 bases between. The CDR3 region is CASSSTTGSGHNEQFF. Written as DNA, the CDR3 is TGTGCCAGCAGCAGCACCACAGGGTCGGGCCACAATGAGCAGTTCTTC.

The gene calls are TRBV6-1 and TRBJ1-4; D perhaps matches TRBD1 (6 bases). The length of the CDR3 is 16 residues. CDR1 and CDR2 from the germline V gene are MNHNS and SASEGT. Trimming cost V 4 bases and J 8 bases, with 20 bases left between them. CDR3 loop: CASSAPGEGWGEKLFF. The CDR3 region has the DNA TGTGCCAGCAGTGCCCCAGGGGAGGGCTGGGGGGAAAAACTGTTTTTT.